These 20 T cell receptor beta chains were all obtained from the same sample, sequenced in a study of T cells in Graves' hyperthyroidism and ophthalmopathy. Template material for amplifying TCR beta CDR3 regions consisted of RNA transcripts. A set of HTBI primers served as the primers for a first-round RT-PCR of the TCR CDR3. One entry per CDR3 protein results from TCRdb running MiXCR on the multiplex PCR reads. The table includes 550,000 to 600,000 distinct CDR3 sequences, roughly 46% detected once. Sequencing used peripheral blood or thyroid tissue (not recorded which). The source of these receptors is an adult woman with Graves' disease, either hyperthyroidism or ophthalmopathy (not recorded which).

A few counts support this clonotype. V and J are TRBV20-1 and TRBJ2-3; 7 nucleotides align to TRBD1. The CDR3 has 11 residues. Germline CDR1 reads DFQATT; CDR2 reads SNEGSKA (reference sequence). V lost 8 bases to trimming and J lost 6 bases; unmatched junction nucleotides: 5. CDR3 residues: CSLRRGDTQYF. DNA for the CDR3: TGCAGTCTTCGCAGGGGGGATACGCAGTATTTT.

This clonotype appeared a few times. Just one base apart from a much larger clone, this may be a read error. This chain joins TRBV4-2 and TRBJ2-7; D remains ambiguous. CDR1 and CDR2 (germline): LGHNA, YNFKEQ. The CDR3 covers 15 residues. V gave up 0 bases and J gave up 0 bases, with 9 bases separating them. CDR3 protein: CASSQEEDGSYEQYF. The CDR3 DNA reads as TGTGCCAGCAGCCAAGAAGAGGACGGCTCCTACGAGCAGTACTTC.

As regards this clonotype: A single base separates this from a much larger clone, so it may be a read error. This is likely a read error, given that the CDR3 carries no conserved phenylalanine or tryptophan at its end. V is TRBV6-1 and J is TRBJ1-5, with D unclear. The CDR3 length is 13 residues. Germline V CDR1 and CDR2: MNHNS, SASEGT. V was clipped by 7 bases and J by 2 bases, with 9 bases between them. The CDR3 spells CASTGLGNQPQHL. The CDR3 DNA reads TGTGCCAGCACTGGATTGGGCAATCAGCCCCAGCATCTT.

This clonotype was observed a single time. The chain is built from TRBV4-2 and TRBJ1-1; 10 bases are shared with TRBD1. The CDR3 consists of 13 residues. J gave up 8 bases and V 3 bases, and 3 bases lay outside the gene matches. The germline CDR1 and CDR2 sequences are LGHNA and YNFKEQ. CDR3 sequence: CASSHRDRGEAFF. CDR3 DNA sequence: TGTGCCAGCAGCCACCGGGACAGGGGAGAAGCTTTCTTT.

This clonotype occurred many times. V gene TRBV7-6 combines with J gene TRBJ1-1; 7 bases are shared with TRBD1. The germline V gene has CDR1 SGHVS and CDR2 FNYEAQ. Trimming took 5 bases from V and 8 from J; bases not matched to a gene: 11. This CDR3 is built from 14 residues. Written as DNA, the CDR3 is TGTGCCAGCAGCACCTGGGGGGACAGAAAAGAAGCTTTCTTT. It is translated as CASSTWGDRKEAFF. The variable domain in full, completed from reference TRBV7-6 and TRBJ1-1, reads GAGVSQSPRYKVTKRGQDVALRCDPISGHVSLYWYRQALGQGPEFLTYFNYEAQQDKSGLPNDRFSAERPEGSISTLTIQRTEQRDSAMYRCASSTWGDRKEAFFGQGTRLTVV.

This chain connects TRBV7-9 to TRBJ2-7, with TRBD2 identical over 11 bases. With 5 bases clipped from V and 6 bases from J, the junction kept 21 bases outside the gene matches. Germline V lookup: CDR1 SEHNR, CDR2 FQNEAQ (reference sequence). The CDR3 extends over 19 amino acids. The chain's CDR3 is CASSQVYPGLAEKGREQYF. The CDR3 region has the DNA TGTGCCAGCAGCCAAGTCTATCCGGGACTAGCGGAGAAGGGTCGCGAGCAGTACTTC.

The chain couples TRBV25-1 to TRBJ1-1; tentatively, D is TRBD1 (5 bases). Deletions cut 4 bases from V and 7 bases from J, with 19 bases between. The CDR3 is 15 residues long. Looked up from germline, CDR1 is MGHDK and CDR2 is SYGVNS. The CDR3 protein is CASSAKVYGALEAFF. In DNA form, the CDR3 reads TGTGCCAGCAGTGCTAAAGTTTATGGGGCTCTTGAAGCTTTCTTT.

This clonotype was picked up many times. The genes are TRBV28 and TRBJ2-7; no firm D call. The CDR3 is 14 residues long. CDR1 is MDHEN, CDR2 SYDVKM, per germline. The V and J ends lost 3 bases and 2 bases respectively, with 11 bases between them. The DNA of the CDR3 is TGTGCCAGCAGTTTTGACGGTCCCACCTACGAGCAGTACTTC. It specifies CASSFDGPTYEQYF.

This chain connects TRBV2 to TRBJ2-7; the D is unclear. The CDR3 consists of 13 residues. V was trimmed by 4 bases and J by 3 bases, leaving 10 bases between them. CDR1 and CDR2 from the germline V gene are SNHLY and FYNNEI. The CDR3 bases are TGTGCCAGCAGTGGGCCCCTGGGCTACGAGCAGTACTTC. Encoded protein: CASSGPLGYEQYF.

The chain recombines TRBV9 with TRBJ1-3, with D possibly matching TRBD1 (5 bases). The CDR3 loop spans 15 amino acids. V was clipped by 4 bases and J by 0 bases, with 11 bases between them. CDR1 and CDR2 from the germline V gene are SGDLS and YYNGEE. The CDR3 spells CASSQDTTSGNTIYF. The CDR3, as DNA: TGTGCCAGCAGCCAGGACACAACCTCTGGAAACACCATATATTTT.

The rearrangement joins TRBV20-1 to TRBJ2-7; 11 nucleotides line up with TRBD2. The CDR3 runs to 14 residues. V shed 6 bases, J shed 2 bases, and the junction held 6 bases outside the gene matches. Germline CDR1 is DFQATT and CDR2 is SNEGSKA (reference sequence). CDR3 nucleotides: TGCAGTGCCCACTCTAGCGGGAGGACCTACGAGCAGTACTTC. This codes for CSAHSSGRTYEQYF.

V is TRBV7-9 and J is TRBJ1-2; D remains unclear. This CDR3 has 14 amino acids. The germline gives CDR1 SEHNR, CDR2 FQNEAQ (reference sequence). V gave up 4 bases and J gave up 3 bases, with 12 bases separating them. CDR3 amino acids: CASSSMGWDYGYTF. CDR3 DNA sequence: TGTGCCAGCAGCTCTATGGGTTGGGACTATGGCTACACCTTC. Variable domain in full (rest from reference TRBV7-9 and TRBJ1-2): DTGVSQNPRHKITKRGQNVTFRCDPISEHNRLYWYRQTLGQGPEFLTYFQNEAQLEKSRLLSDRFSAERPKGSFSTLEIQRTEQGDSAMYLCASSSMGWDYGYTFGSGTRLTVV.

The CDR3 DNA is TGTGCCAGCAGTGACTCGACGGGGGGTGGGAACACCATATATTTT. Translated, it gives CASSDSTGGGNTIYF. V is TRBV6-4 and J is TRBJ1-3; a possible D gene is TRBD1 (5 bases). CDR3 length: 15 residues. Trimming shortened V by 0 bases and J by 7 bases, and 13 bases separated the two germline ends. CDR1 and CDR2 (germline): MRHNA, SNTAGT.

Concerning this clonotype itself: It may be a read error: a sequence one base away is much more abundant. V is TRBV9 and J is TRBJ2-7, with 9 bases lining up with TRBD2. The CDR3 contains 16 residues. Germline assignment: CDR1 SGDLS and CDR2 YYNGEE. CDR3 in DNA: TGTGCCAGCAGCTCAGCGGGGCTAGCGGGAACTTACGAGCGGTACTTC. Its protein is CASSSAGLAGTYERYF.

The CDR3 DNA follows: TGTGCCAGCAGTTATTCCAGCGGGAGGGCCTACGAGCAGTACTTC. Residues: CASSYSSGRAYEQYF. V is TRBV6-5 and J is TRBJ2-7; TRBD2 matches 10 bases. V trimming: 3 bases; J trimming: 2 bases; junction bases outside the gene matches: 4. The CDR3 has 15 amino acids. The germline V gene has CDR1 MNHEY and CDR2 SVGAGI.

This clonotype was found a few times. The chain combines TRBV4-1 with TRBJ1-1, with D possibly matching TRBD1 (5 bases). Trimming left V 0 bases short and J 6 bases short, with 14 bases between. Germline CDR1 MGHRA, CDR2 YSYEKL. This CDR3 spans 15 amino acids. CDR3 sequence: CASSQEPGWGSEAFF. CDR3 DNA sequence: TGCGCCAGCAGCCAAGAACCCGGGTGGGGGTCTGAAGCTTTCTTT.

In this sample, this clonotype turned up a few times. The chain links TRBV30 to TRBJ1-2; D is ambiguous. The V gene's germline CDR1 is GTSNPN and CDR2 SVGIG (reference sequence). CDR3 size: 14 residues. The ends were cut back, 0 bases at V and 0 bases at J, with 8 bases in the middle. The CDR3 spells CAWSVLTPNYGYTF. The CDR3 coding sequence is TGTGCCTGGAGTGTACTTACACCTAACTATGGCTACACCTTC.

The V gene is TRBV15, the J gene TRBJ2-5; TRBD1 is a possible D gene (5 bases). CDR3 length: 14 amino acids. V was trimmed by 0 bases and J by 4 bases, leaving 9 bases between them. Germline V gene data show CDR1 as LNHNV and CDR2 as YYDKDF (reference sequence). The DNA for the CDR3 is TGTGCCACCAGCAGAGAAGGGGCTGGAGAGACCCAGTACTTC. Its translation: CATSREGAGETQYF.

This clonotype was picked up many times. V gene TRBV6-5 combines with J gene TRBJ2-7; possibly TRBD2 for D (5 bases). CDR3 length: 15 amino acids. Germline V CDR1 and CDR2: MNHEY, SVGAGI. Trimming removed 0 bases from V and 4 bases from J, with 13 bases in between. The CDR3 protein is CASSYSPGSAYEQYF. The CDR3 coding sequence is TGTGCCAGCAGTTACTCGCCGGGATCGGCTTACGAGCAGTACTTC.

The V and J genes are TRBV28 and TRBJ2-6; 7 bases match TRBD1. The J segment lost 4 bases and the V segment lost 9 bases, leaving 3 bases of the junction unmatched. Germline CDR1 and CDR2: MDHEN and SYDVKM. The CDR3 sequence is 13 residues long. The DNA of the CDR3 is TGTGCCAGTAGGGGACAGGGGGCCAACGTCCTGACTTTC. Residues: CASRGQGANVLTF.